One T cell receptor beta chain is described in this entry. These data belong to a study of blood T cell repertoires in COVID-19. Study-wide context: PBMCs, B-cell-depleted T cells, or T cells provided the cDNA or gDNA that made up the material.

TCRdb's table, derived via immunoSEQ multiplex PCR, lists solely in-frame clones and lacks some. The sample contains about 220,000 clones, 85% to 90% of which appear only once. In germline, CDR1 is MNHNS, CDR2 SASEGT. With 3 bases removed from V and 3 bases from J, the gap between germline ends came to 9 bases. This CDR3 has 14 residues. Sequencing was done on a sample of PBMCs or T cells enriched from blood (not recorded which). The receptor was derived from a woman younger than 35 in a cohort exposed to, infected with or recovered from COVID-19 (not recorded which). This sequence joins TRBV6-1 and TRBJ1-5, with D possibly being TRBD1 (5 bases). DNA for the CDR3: TGTGCCAGCAGTGAGGGGGGATCCAATCAGCCCCAGCATTTT. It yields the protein CASSEGGSNQPQHF.